This T cell receptor beta chain appears in the sequencing data of a study of siplizumab effects on memory and regulatory T cells. Every sample had 80,000 to 100,000 of its TCR templates assayed. The method was immunoSEQ multiplex PCR; TCRdb's version includes in-frame clones alone and lacks a portion of them. This sample has 75,000 to 100,000 clones, with about 94% found just once. A word on this clone: Its specificity is not known.

Germline CDR1 is SGHRS and CDR2 is YFSETQ. V lost 1 base and J 0 bases, leaving 5 bases between the germline ends. The CDR3 is made up of 13 amino acids. Study-wide points: Roughly 75-97% of dividing CD4+ or CD8+ clones were without an attributable naive or memory phenotype. Researchers could map only a minor fraction of alloreactive clones to unstimulated subsets.

The origin of this receptor is a human donor in good health. The sequencing sample was made of non-Treg CD4+ T cells sorted from blood. This rearrangement joins TRBV5-1 to TRBJ2-7, with D hard to call. CDR3 in DNA: TGCGCCAGCAGCTTGTCAGTCTCCTACGAGCAGTACTTC. This encodes CASSLSVSYEQYF.